These 27 T cell receptor beta chains were all obtained from the same sample, sequenced in a study of patients and donors after allogeneic stem cell transplantation. TCRdb fed the RT-PCR reads into MiXCR, producing one record per CDR3 protein. The sample lists some 960,000 distinct CDR3 sequences, more than 15% seen once, with about 6% in the top ten. Material: blood, either unsorted or a sorted T cell fraction (not recorded which). The receptors shown here come from a human donor who was either an allogeneic HSCT recipient or a stem cell or donor lymphocyte infusion donor (not recorded which). It is not recorded whose cells these are; they may come from a transplant donor.

The rearrangement uses TRBV6-1 and TRBJ2-7; D is unclear. The germline V and J ends were trimmed by 5 bases and 4 bases, with 21 bases remaining between them. The germline V gene encodes CDR1 MNHNS and CDR2 SASEGT. The CDR3 consists of 16 residues. Here the CDR3 DNA reads TGTGCCAGCAGTCCACGAGGAGCTGGAATCGGGTACGAGCAGTACTTC. Translated: CASSPRGAGIGYEQYF.

This clonotype occurred a few times. This chain connects TRBV25-1 to TRBJ1-1, with TRBD1 matching 7 bases. Looked up from germline, CDR1 is MGHDK and CDR2 is SYGVNS. The CDR3 consists of 13 residues. V gave up 2 bases and J gave up 11 bases; unmatched junction bases: 8. CDR3 protein: CASSEGVGRGAFF. In DNA form, the CDR3 reads TGTGCCAGCAGTGAAGGGGTGGGCAGGGGGGCTTTCTTT.

In its sample, this clonotype was seen a few times. The chain has TRBV14 and TRBJ2-2; D may be TRBD1 (6 bases). Germline-derived CDR1 and CDR2 are SGHDN and FVKESK. Trimming stripped 3 bases from V and 4 bases from J, with 15 bases between. The CDR3 covers 16 residues. The DNA of the CDR3 is TGTGCCAGCAGCCAGAAGCAGGGGCACGGCACCGGGGAGCTGTTTTTT. This gives the protein CASSQKQGHGTGELFF.

This chain links TRBV30 with TRBJ1-1; no definite D call. CDR1 is GTSNPN and CDR2 is SVGIG in the germline V gene (reference sequence). V dropped 5 bases and J dropped 4 bases, with 11 bases sitting between them. The CDR3 length is 12 residues. The CDR3 reads CAWVYSATEAFF. The CDR3 DNA sequence: TGTGCCTGGGTGTATTCGGCCACTGAAGCTTTCTTT.

The chain is built from TRBV5-6 and TRBJ2-5; 7 bases are shared with TRBD1. The V gene end was trimmed by 2 bases and the J gene end by 5 bases; junction bases not matched to a gene: 6. Germline V gives CDR1 SGHDT, CDR2 YYEEEE. The CDR3 contains 14 residues. The CDR3 region is CASSFPTGTETQYF. The CDR3 coding sequence is TGTGCCAGCAGCTTCCCGACAGGGACGGAGACCCAGTACTTC. The full variable domain, rest sourced from reference TRBV5-6 and TRBJ2-5, is DAGVTQSPTHLIKTRGQQVTLRCSPKSGHDTVSWYQQALGQGPQFIFQYYEEEERQRGNFPDRFSGHQFPNYSSELNVNALLLGDSALYLCASSFPTGTETQYFGPGTRLLVL.

This clonotype showed up just a few times. V gene TRBV11-1 combines with J gene TRBJ2-3; 13 positions agree with TRBD2. The trim removed 3 bases at V and 1 base at J, leaving 7 bases unmatched. The CDR3 contains 18 residues. Per the germline V gene, CDR1 is SGHAT and CDR2 is FQDESV (reference sequence). CDR3 sequence reads: CASSFGLAGAGGTDTQYF. CDR3 coding DNA: TGTGCCAGCAGCTTCGGACTAGCGGGAGCCGGGGGCACAGATACGCAGTATTTT.

V gene TRBV5-1 combines with J gene TRBJ2-3; TRBD2 is a possible D gene (6 bases). V lost 4 bases, J lost 9 bases, and 18 bases lay in between. Germline V gene sequence: CDR1 SGHRS, CDR2 YFSETQ. The CDR3 contains 14 residues. CDR3 DNA sequence: TGCGCCAGCAGCGGCGGGGCCCCGGGGAGCACGCAGTATTTT. It translates to CASSGGAPGSTQYF. The variable domain in full, completed from reference TRBV5-1 and TRBJ2-3, reads KAGVTQTPRYLIKTRGQQVTLSCSPISGHRSVSWYQQTPGQGLQFLFEYFSETQRNKGNFPGRFSGRQFSNSRSEMNVSTLELGDSALYLCASSGGAPGSTQYFGPGTRLTVL.

This sequence joins TRBV7-3 and TRBJ1-2, with D tentatively TRBD1 (5 bases). V shed 4 bases and J shed 6 bases, with 15 bases lying between them. CDR1 SGHTA and CDR2 FQGTGA come from the germline V gene. The length of the CDR3 is 14 residues. CDR3 in amino acids: CASSSTGQGDGYTF. CDR3 in DNA: TGTGCCAGCAGCTCGACTGGGCAGGGTGATGGCTACACCTTC.

This clonotype appeared a few times. The chain couples TRBV7-3 to TRBJ1-4, with 7 bases lining up with TRBD1. Looked up from germline, CDR1 is SGHTA and CDR2 is FQGTGA. CDR3 length: 14 amino acids. J lost 8 bases, V lost 3 bases, and 6 bases had no gene match. The CDR3: CASSLDLRGEKLFF. CDR3 nucleotides: TGTGCCAGCAGCTTGGACCTCAGGGGGGAAAAACTGTTTTTT.

The rearrangement joins TRBV5-6 to TRBJ2-6, with TRBD2 matching 7 bases. The J segment lost 1 base and the V segment lost 4 bases, leaving 14 bases of the junction unmatched. Germline CDR1 and CDR2: SGHDT and YYEEEE. The CDR3 extends over 19 amino acids. CDR3 bases: TGTGCCAGCAGCCAGGTGCTCCGGGGGGATTATTCTGGGGCCAACGTCCTGACTTTC. The encoded protein is CASSQVLRGDYSGANVLTF.

This clonotype was recorded a few times. The rearrangement uses TRBV10-3 and TRBJ2-3; 9 bases fit TRBD1. Trimming took 9 bases from V and 3 from J; bases not matched to a gene: 4. The CDR3 spans 13 residues. The germline V gene has CDR1 ENHRY and CDR2 SYGVKD. In nucleotides, the CDR3 is TGTGCCATAAAACAGGGGGCAACAGATACGCAGTATTTT. Translated: CAIKQGATDTQYF.

This chain joins TRBV9 and TRBJ2-7; tentatively, D is TRBD1 (5 bases). Deletions cut 0 bases from V and 4 bases from J, with 11 bases between. The CDR3 loop spans 14 amino acids. CDR1 and CDR2 from the germline V gene are SGDLS and YYNGEE. CDR3 in amino acids: CASSVGLKGYEQYF. For the CDR3, the DNA is TGTGCCAGCAGCGTAGGGCTCAAGGGGTACGAGCAGTACTTC.

The chain carries TRBV15 and TRBJ1-2, with 7 bases that match TRBD1. This CDR3 has 16 residues. V shed 2 bases, J shed 8 bases, and the junction held 14 bases outside the gene matches. The germline gives CDR1 LNHNV, CDR2 YYDKDF (reference sequence). CDR3 bases: TGTGCCACCAGCAGATCACTTGACAGGGTCGGGAGCGGCTACACCTTC. This codes for CATSRSLDRVGSGYTF.

The sample holds a few counts of this clonotype. In DNA, the CDR3 is TGTGCCAGCAGCGTTAGCGGGGATGACTACGAGCAGTACTTC. It is translated as CASSVSGDDYEQYF. The chain employs TRBV9 and TRBJ2-7; 8 bases match TRBD2. Germline V gene sequence: CDR1 SGDLS, CDR2 YYNGEE. V was pared by 2 bases and J by 3 bases, with 4 bases of the junction left unmatched. The CDR3 covers 14 residues.

The V and J genes are TRBV12-3 or TRBV12-4 and TRBJ2-7; weak D call: TRBD1 (5 bases). This CDR3 contains 14 residues. V was shortened by 4 bases and J by 5 bases, with 15 bases between the two germline ends. This chain's CDR3 is CASSYRAGNHEQYF. The CDR3 nucleotides are TGTGCCAGCAGTTACCGGGCAGGGAACCACGAGCAGTACTTC.

This clonotype has more than one count but fewer than ten. The chain uses TRBV7-9 and TRBJ1-1; D may be TRBD1 (5 bases). CDR3 length: 16 amino acids. Germline values: CDR1 SEHNR, CDR2 FQNEAQ (reference sequence). V lost 5 bases to trimming and J lost 1 base, with 17 bases between them. CDR3: CASSPSKTEKNTEAFF. For the CDR3, the DNA is TGTGCCAGCAGCCCCTCAAAGACAGAAAAGAACACTGAAGCTTTCTTT. Full variable domain (missing parts from reference TRBV7-9 and TRBJ1-1): DTGVSQNPRHKITKRGQNVTFRCDPISEHNRLYWYRQTLGQGPEFLTYFQNEAQLEKSRLLSDRFSAERPKGSFSTLEIQRTEQGDSAMYLCASSPSKTEKNTEAFFGQGTRLTVV.

The rearrangement uses TRBV3-1 and TRBJ1-6; D not certain. The CDR3 contains 16 residues. Germline assignment: CDR1 LGHDT and CDR2 YNNKEL (reference sequence). The V end was cut by 4 bases, the J end by 8 bases, with 18 bases between. The CDR3 loop is CASSLRRGLDHSPLHF. In DNA, the CDR3 is TGTGCCAGCAGCCTCCGAAGAGGGCTTGATCATTCACCCCTCCACTTT.

This clonotype was counted ten times or more. This rearrangement joins TRBV20-1 to TRBJ1-5; TRBD1 is a possible D gene (5 bases). V was cut by 5 bases and J by 7 bases, with 12 bases left in between. Germline CDR1 and CDR2: DFQATT and SNEGSKA (reference sequence). This CDR3 spans 12 amino acids. This chain's CDR3 is CSAYRGDQPQHF. For the CDR3, the DNA is TGCAGTGCTTATAGAGGGGACCAGCCCCAGCATTTT.

In this sample, this clonotype turned up a few times. The genes are TRBV12-3 or TRBV12-4 and TRBJ1-3; 11 bases line up with TRBD1. This CDR3 has 15 residues. The ends lost 3 bases at V and 7 bases at J; junction bases unmatched: 5. In nucleotides, the CDR3 is TGTGCCAGCAGTTTGTGGGACAGGGGGTCGAACACCATATATTTT. Its protein is CASSLWDRGSNTIYF.

The chain employs TRBV9 and TRBJ1-4; TRBD1 matches 7 bases. V was clipped by 0 bases and J by 8 bases; unmatched bases: 7. This CDR3 has 15 residues. CDR1 is SGDLS, CDR2 YYNGEE, per germline. The CDR3 loop is CASSVGWGTEEKLFF. Here the CDR3 DNA reads TGTGCCAGCAGCGTAGGGTGGGGGACAGAGGAAAAACTGTTTTTT.

This clonotype came up many times. V and J are TRBV12-3 or TRBV12-4 and TRBJ2-7; perhaps TRBD1 as D (5 bases). CDR3 length equals 15 residues. V was shortened by 3 bases and J by 3 bases, with 15 bases between the two germline ends. CDR3 sequence (DNA): TGTGCCAGCAGTTTGGTCGACAGACCCTACTACGAGCAGTACTTC. It yields the protein CASSLVDRPYYEQYF.

This chain joins TRBV24-1 and TRBJ2-2, with 9 bases aligning to TRBD1. V lost 7 bases, J lost 3 bases, and 2 bases stayed unmatched. The CDR3 has 14 residues. CDR1 and CDR2 (germline): KGHDR, SFDVKD. In DNA, the CDR3 is TGTGCCACCAGCAGACAGGGGGACACCGGGGAGCTGTTTTTT. Amino acid sequence: CATSRQGDTGELFF.

This clonotype appeared a few times. This chain connects TRBV9 to TRBJ2-7, with D possibly being TRBD1 or TRBD2 (6 bases each). CDR1 SGDLS and CDR2 YYNGEE come from the germline V gene. V lost 4 bases and J 2 bases, leaving 13 bases between the germline ends. The CDR3 sequence is 14 residues long. CDR3 amino acids: CASSRGTLPYEQYF. The CDR3 nucleotides are TGTGCCAGCAGCCGGGGGACATTACCCTACGAGCAGTACTTC.

This clonotype was seen a handful of times. V and J are TRBV7-9 and TRBJ2-7; possibly TRBD1 for D (6 bases). Germline V gene sequence: CDR1 SEHNR, CDR2 FQNEAQ (reference sequence). The V gene lost 2 bases and the J gene lost 3 bases, with 14 bases spanning the gap. This CDR3 spans 15 amino acids. CDR3 nucleotides: TGTGCCAGCAGCTTATTGGGCGGACAGCTCTACGAGCAGTACTTC. It is translated as CASSLLGGQLYEQYF.

V and J are TRBV10-3 and TRBJ2-7; 12 bases fit TRBD2. The V gene's germline CDR1 is ENHRY and CDR2 SYGVKD. This CDR3 has 15 amino acids. With V trimmed by 7 bases and J by 2 bases, 6 bases remained unmatched. CDR3 region: CAITWTSGDPYEQYF. As DNA, the CDR3 is TGTGCCATCACTTGGACTAGCGGGGACCCCTACGAGCAGTACTTC.

This clonotype was picked up a small number of times. V and J are TRBV12-3 or TRBV12-4 and TRBJ2-5; no definite D call. The CDR3 runs to 12 residues. V was trimmed by 8 bases and J by 1 base, leaving 8 bases between them. The DNA for the CDR3 is TGTGCCAGCGGCCGATTCCAAGAGACCCAGTACTTC. Translated: CASGRFQETQYF.

The CDR3 sequence is CASSLVVAGGGNTIYF. CDR3 DNA sequence: TGTGCCAGCAGCTTAGTGGTAGCAGGGGGCGGAAACACCATATATTTT. The chain combines TRBV7-6 with TRBJ1-3; TRBD1 agrees at 8 bases. The V gene end was trimmed by 1 base and the J gene end by 4 bases; junction bases not matched to a gene: 6. The CDR3 runs 16 residues. From germline, CDR1 is SGHVS and CDR2 FNYEAQ.